This TCR beta chain was documented in a study of prognosis after radiotherapy for stage I lung cancer. Findings and caveats of the study: Among patients who developed distant metastases, Shannon entropy after stereotactic body radiation therapy was lower.

Multiplex PCR in two rounds served to amplify TCR beta CDR3 from genomic DNA. Round one of PCR was performed, and it used primers specific to each TRBV and TRBJ gene. MiXCR was run by TCRdb on the multiplex PCR reads, yielding one entry per CDR3 protein. The data hold over 14,000 distinct CDR3 sequences, with 28% observed a single time. Germline lookup yields CDR1 GTSNPN and CDR2 SVGIG (reference sequence). V lost 2 bases, J lost 4 bases, and 3 bases stayed unmatched. The CDR3 runs 14 residues. This clonotype was counted ten times or more. Its antigen is currently unknown. The TCR was taken from a donor aged 50 or older with non-small cell lung cancer. The chain combines TRBV30 with TRBJ2-1; 9 nucleotides line up with TRBD2. This material consisted of PBMCs, taken before or after stereotactic body radiation therapy (not recorded which). CDR3 DNA: TGTGCCTGGAGTCTGACTAGCGGATACAATGAGCAGTTCTTC. Its translation is CAWSLTSGYNEQFF.